Listed here are 26 T cell receptor beta chains from one sample, sequenced in a study of blood T cell repertoires in COVID-19. The table came from immunoSEQ multiplex PCR; TCRdb's copy has only in-frame clones and leaves some out. Among around 62,000 clones, 85% to 90% were seen once, and the ten largest hold 1% to 1.5%. The sequenced sample was peripheral blood. The receptors here all came from a woman aged 55-69 years with acute or convalescent COVID-19.

The rearrangement links TRBV7-8 to TRBJ2-1; 7 bases align to TRBD1. Trimming at V came to 4 bases and at J to 15 bases, leaving 9 bases not matched to a gene. CDR3 length: 12 amino acids. CDR1 and CDR2 from the germline V gene are SGHVS and FQNEAQ. The CDR3, as DNA: TGTGCCAGCAGCTCCCAGGACAGGTTGATGTTCTTC. This gives the protein CASSSQDRLMFF.

This clone is a singleton in its sample. The rearrangement links TRBV6-2 or TRBV6-3 to TRBJ1-6; perhaps TRBD1 as D (6 bases). This CDR3 has 14 amino acids. Per germline, CDR1 MNHEY and CDR2 SVGEGT. The germline V and J ends were trimmed by 2 bases and 7 bases, with 9 bases remaining between them. CDR3 nucleotides: TGTGCCAGCAGTTACAGGGGGAAGAATTCACCCCTCCACTTT. Translated, it gives CASSYRGKNSPLHF.

The chain has TRBV11-2 and TRBJ1-5; maybe TRBD1 (6 bases). The V end lost 0 bases, the J end lost 5 bases, and 11 bases lay between the germline ends. CDR1 is SGHAT, CDR2 FQNNGV, per germline. This CDR3 has 15 residues. Here the CDR3 DNA reads TGTGCCAGCAGCTTAGATGGGACACGACATCAGCCCCAGCATTTT. This codes for CASSLDGTRHQPQHF.

V gene TRBV10-3 combines with J gene TRBJ2-3; 8 bases line up with TRBD1. The CDR3 runs 13 residues. V lost 11 bases, J lost 2 bases, and 6 bases stayed unmatched. The germline CDR1 and CDR2 sequences are ENHRY and SYGVKD. The CDR3 region has the DNA TGTGCCGCCCAGACAGGGGACACAGATACGCAGTATTTT. This sequence encodes CAAQTGDTDTQYF.

This chain joins TRBV18 and TRBJ2-3, with a tentative D call TRBD2 (5 bases). There are 14 residues in the CDR3. Deletions cut 6 bases from V and 4 bases from J, with 14 bases between. Germline loops: CDR1 KGHSH, CDR2 LQKENI. Here the CDR3 reads CASSLKGAADTQYF. The CDR3 bases are TGTGCCAGCTCTCTTAAGGGAGCTGCAGATACGCAGTATTTT.

This sequence joins TRBV28 and TRBJ1-1; D is ambiguous. Germline V gene lookup returns CDR1 MDHEN and CDR2 SYDVKM. CDR3 length equals 15 residues. Trimming pared 4 bases from V and 9 bases from J, leaving 21 bases between. CDR3 protein: CASSSLGGGPWKAFF. The CDR3 bases are TGTGCCAGCAGTTCACTTGGAGGAGGTCCTTGGAAAGCTTTCTTT.

The chain is built from TRBV6-1 and TRBJ1-3, with 8 positions matching TRBD1. This CDR3 spans 15 amino acids. CDR1 is MNHNS, CDR2 SASEGT, per germline. The trim removed 1 base at V and 9 bases at J, leaving 8 bases unmatched. The CDR3 loop is CASSEVVRGQSTIYF. For the CDR3, the DNA is TGTGCCAGCAGTGAAGTGGTCAGGGGGCAAAGCACCATATATTTT.

This chain links TRBV2 with TRBJ1-2, with 7 bases lining up with TRBD1. Germline V CDR1 and CDR2: SNHLY, FYNNEI. Trimming cost V 6 bases and J 0 bases; bases outside gene matches: 4. The CDR3 is made up of 14 amino acids. CDR3 in DNA: TGTGCCAGCAGGAGGGACAGTCCTAACTATGGCTACACCTTC. It translates to CASRRDSPNYGYTF. The variable domain in full, with the rest retrieved from reference TRBV2 and TRBJ1-2, is EPEVTQTPSHQVTQMGQEVILRCVPISNHLYFYWYRQILGQKVEFLVSFYNNEISEKSEIFDDQFSVERPDGSNFTLKIRSTKLEDSAMYFCASRRDSPNYGYTFGSGTRLTVV.

The rearrangement links TRBV9 to TRBJ2-5, with a weak D call TRBD1 (5 bases). This CDR3 contains 15 residues. Trimming removed 0 bases at V and 4 bases at J, with 13 bases between. CDR1 SGDLS and CDR2 YYNGEE come from the germline V gene. The CDR3 DNA follows: TGTGCCAGCAGCGTAGACACAGGCCGAGGAGAGACCCAGTACTTC. As protein: CASSVDTGRGETQYF.

The V call is TRBV5-5, the J call TRBJ1-5; TRBD1 might be the D (5 bases). CDR3 length: 16 residues. Trimming left V 0 bases short and J 6 bases short, with 16 bases between. The V gene's germline CDR1 is SGHKS and CDR2 YYEKEE (reference sequence). The CDR3 nucleotides are TGTGCCAGCAGCTTGGAGGTGGGACTGAGCGGTCAGCCCCAGCATTTT. Translated, it gives CASSLEVGLSGQPQHF.

The chain joins TRBV11-2 to TRBJ1-3; D ambiguous. The V gene's germline CDR1 is SGHAT and CDR2 FQNNGV. The CDR3 runs to 15 residues. The V end lost 5 bases, the J end lost 4 bases, and 15 bases lay between the germline ends. CDR3 nucleotides: TGTGCCAGCAGCCAACTTACGGGGTTAGGAAACACCATATATTTT. Protein: CASSQLTGLGNTIYF.

This rearrangement joins TRBV13 to TRBJ1-1; D remains ambiguous. CDR3 size: 13 residues. V was shortened by 6 bases and J by 1 base, with 9 bases between the two germline ends. Germline V gives CDR1 PRHDT, CDR2 FYEKMQ (reference sequence). CDR3 nucleotides: TGTGCCAGCAGTCCACGGGGGAACACTGAAGCTTTCTTT. Its protein product is CASSPRGNTEAFF.

The chain joins TRBV6-5 to TRBJ2-1; TRBD2 might be the D (5 bases). This CDR3 has 12 residues. V lost 4 bases and J lost 8, with 9 bases in between. In germline, CDR1 is MNHEY, CDR2 SVGAGI. The CDR3 bases are TGTGCCAGCAGTTCGGCTAGCTATGAGCAGTTCTTC. Encoded protein: CASSSASYEQFF.

J is TRBJ2-7 and V is TRBV28; 7 bases fit TRBD1. CDR1 and CDR2 from the germline V gene are MDHEN and SYDVKM. The CDR3 runs to 16 residues. Trimming took 2 bases from V and 0 from J; bases not matched to a gene: 7. The DNA for the CDR3 is TGTGCCAGCAGTTTAGCCCCGAGGACAGGCTCCTACGAGCAGTACGTC. Protein product: CASSLAPRTGSYEQYV.

The chain links TRBV11-2 to TRBJ1-1; TRBD1 aligns across 7 bases. This CDR3 comprises 13 residues. The germline V gene has CDR1 SGHAT and CDR2 FQNNGV. Germline trimming cut 6 bases from V and 4 bases from J; bases unmatched to any gene: 5. CDR3: CASSRDRATEAFF. In DNA form, the CDR3 reads TGTGCCAGCAGTCGAGACAGGGCCACTGAAGCTTTCTTT.

The rearrangement uses TRBV24-1 and TRBJ2-3; TRBD1 might be the D (5 bases). The CDR3 runs 17 residues. Trimming pared 7 bases from V and 5 bases from J, leaving 24 bases between. In germline, CDR1 is KGHDR, CDR2 SFDVKD. The CDR3 bases are TGTGCCACCAGCGAAAAGGGGATGGGGCACATAGTAGATACGCAGTATTTT. It is translated as CATSEKGMGHIVDTQYF.

The table lists this clone with a count of one. The chain couples TRBV6-5 to TRBJ2-3; D gene uncertain. This CDR3 has 15 amino acids. Trimming removed 6 bases from V and 0 bases from J, with 13 bases in between. Germline V gives CDR1 MNHEY, CDR2 SVGAGI. The CDR3 DNA is TGTGCCAGCAGGGTCCGCCCGAGCAGCACAGATACGCAGTATTTT. Translated: CASRVRPSSTDTQYF.

The chain couples TRBV7-3 to TRBJ2-2; no definite D call. Germline V gives CDR1 SGHTA, CDR2 FQGTGA. V lost 0 bases to trimming and J lost 8 bases, with 10 bases between them. CDR3 length: 14 amino acids. The CDR3 loop is CASSLTAPSGELFF. CDR3 sequence (DNA): TGTGCCAGCAGCTTAACGGCCCCCTCTGGGGAGCTGTTTTTT.

The chain combines TRBV18 with TRBJ2-7, with 8 bases lining up with TRBD1. The germline V gene has CDR1 KGHSH and CDR2 LQKENI. The CDR3 is made up of 15 amino acids. The V and J ends lost 3 bases and 4 bases, in that order; junction bases with no gene match: 8. The CDR3 DNA reads as TGTGCCAGCTCACCCGGGACAGGAAGTATATACGAGCAGTACGTC. It is translated as CASSPGTGSIYEQYV.

This chain links TRBV2 with TRBJ1-1; 7 nucleotides match TRBD1. The V gene's germline CDR1 is SNHLY and CDR2 FYNNEI. Trimming took 6 bases from V and 0 from J; bases not matched to a gene: 4. The CDR3 runs to 14 residues. The CDR3 DNA is TGTGCCAGCAGGGGACAGCACATGAACACTGAAGCTTTCTTT. It is translated as CASRGQHMNTEAFF.

The rearrangement uses TRBV24-1 and TRBJ1-2; D not certain. The CDR3 totals 12 residues. V lost 3 bases and J lost 2, with 3 bases in between. Germline V gene sequence: CDR1 KGHDR, CDR2 SFDVKD. In DNA form, the CDR3 reads TGTGCCACCAGTGATGGCAACTATGGCTACACCTTC. Translated: CATSDGNYGYTF.

The genes are TRBV30 and TRBJ2-1; perhaps TRBD1 as D (5 bases). The CDR3 is made up of 14 amino acids. Germline CDR1 is GTSNPN and CDR2 is SVGIG (reference sequence). Between the trimmed V and J ends, which lost 6 bases and 0 bases, there was a span of 12 bases. CDR3 DNA sequence: TGTGCCTGCCAACGACAGAGCTCCTACAATGAGCAGTTCTTC. Amino acids: CACQRQSSYNEQFF. The full variable domain, rest sourced from reference TRBV30 and TRBJ2-1, is SQTIHQWPATLVQPVGSPLSLECTVEGTSNPNLYWYRQAAGRGLQLLFYSVGIGQISSEVPQNLSASRPQDRQFILSSKKLLLSDSGFYLCACQRQSSYNEQFFGPGTRLTVL.

The J gene is TRBJ2-7, the V gene TRBV7-8, with 7 bases that match TRBD2. Trimming took 0 bases from V and 0 from J; bases not matched to a gene: 5. Germline CDR1 SGHVS, CDR2 FQNEAQ. The CDR3 totals 16 residues. CDR3 nucleotides: TGTGCCAGCAGCTTAGCGGGACTATATACCTCCTACGAGCAGTACGTC. The encoded protein is CASSLAGLYTSYEQYV.

V and J are TRBV30 and TRBJ1-2; 9 bases line up with TRBD1. Germline CDR1 is GTSNPN and CDR2 is SVGIG (reference sequence). J was trimmed by 4 bases and V by 8 bases; bases with no gene match: 8. The CDR3 has 13 amino acids. The CDR3 region is CAGHGTGLYGYTF. In DNA form, the CDR3 reads TGTGCCGGTCACGGGACAGGGCTCTATGGCTACACCTTC.

V usage is TRBV5-5 and J usage is TRBJ2-5, with 7 positions matching TRBD1. The trim removed 4 bases at V and 1 base at J, leaving 1 base unmatched. Germline CDR1 reads SGHKS; CDR2 reads YYEKEE (reference sequence). This CDR3 spans 13 amino acids. As DNA, the CDR3 is TGTGCCAGCAGCCGGGACAGCCAAGAGACCCAGTACTTC. Protein: CASSRDSQETQYF.

CDR3 nucleotide sequence: TGTGCCAGCAGTTACAGCGATCCTAATTCACCCCTCCACTTT. Encoded protein: CASSYSDPNSPLHF. This chain links TRBV6-2 or TRBV6-3 with TRBJ1-6, with D unclear. CDR3 length equals 14 residues. V lost 2 bases and J lost 6, with 8 bases in between. Germline CDR1 and CDR2: MNHEY and SVGEGT.